Below are 23 T cell receptor beta chains sequenced from a single sample in a study of cytomegalovirus exposure and HLA in healthy donors. Profiled with immunoSEQ multiplex PCR; TCRdb holds only in-frame clones, not every one. The table has tens of thousands of clones, more than 70% seen once; the top ten hold around 1.2%. The sample was PBMCs. The source is a woman aged 18-30 years in good health and CMV-seronegative.

J is TRBJ1-1 and V is TRBV29-1, with D maybe TRBD1 (6 bases). Germline V gene lookup returns CDR1 SQVTM and CDR2 ANQGSEA. This CDR3 region has 15 residues. The germline V and J ends were trimmed by 3 bases and 3 bases, with 17 bases remaining between them. DNA of the CDR3: TGCAGCGTTGAGGTAGCGTCGGGGGGGCACACTGAAGCTTTCTTT. Protein: CSVEVASGGHTEAFF.

This clone appeared once. The rearrangement links TRBV6-1 to TRBJ2-3; TRBD1 might be the D (6 bases). CDR3 length: 14 amino acids. CDR1 MNHNS and CDR2 SASEGT come from the germline V gene. V lost 3 bases to trimming and J lost 2 bases, with 9 bases between them. The DNA of the CDR3 is TGTGCCAGCAGTGAGGGACAACCCACAGATACGCAGTATTTT. It specifies CASSEGQPTDTQYF.

This clone rates as medium-sized. The DNA of the CDR3 is TGTGCCAGCTGGGGGGAAGGGTTCGGGAACACTGAAGCTTTCTTT. Translating it yields CASWGEGFGNTEAFF. V and J are TRBV6-5 and TRBJ1-1; tentative D call: TRBD1 (5 bases). CDR1 is MNHEY and CDR2 is SVGAGI in the germline V gene. The CDR3 runs to 15 residues. Trimming shortened V by 8 bases and J by 1 base, and 17 bases separated the two germline ends.

The chain links TRBV4-1 to TRBJ2-7; D not certain. V shed 4 bases and J shed 0 bases, with 16 bases lying between them. The CDR3 length is 16 residues. Germline CDR1 and CDR2: MGHRA and YSYEKL. This CDR3 reads CASSPLTQLSSYEQYF. CDR3 DNA: TGCGCCAGCAGCCCATTAACGCAACTTAGCTCCTACGAGCAGTACTTC.

This chain joins TRBV19 and TRBJ1-2; weak D call: TRBD1 (5 bases). The V end lost 2 bases, the J end lost 8 bases, and 18 bases lay between the germline ends. Germline V gene data show CDR1 as LNHDA and CDR2 as SQIVND (reference sequence). The CDR3 sequence is 15 residues long. CDR3 DNA sequence: TGTGCCAGTAGTATAATCGGGGGACGGTCTGGCGGCTACACCTTC. Translation gives CASSIIGGRSGGYTF.

The CDR3, as DNA: TGTGCCAGCAGCTTAGGACAGAGGATAAATTCACCCCTCCACTTT. The encoded protein is CASSLGQRINSPLHF. V gene TRBV7-2 combines with J gene TRBJ1-6, with a weak D call TRBD1 (5 bases). Germline V gives CDR1 SGHTA, CDR2 FQGNSA. The CDR3 has 15 residues. Deletions cut 1 base from V and 7 bases from J, with 11 bases between.

The chain has TRBV5-4 and TRBJ2-3; D is possibly TRBD2 (6 bases). V lost 0 bases and J 4 bases, leaving 15 bases between the germline ends. The CDR3 extends over 16 amino acids. Germline V gene data show CDR1 as SGHNT and CDR2 as YYREEE (reference sequence). The CDR3 coding sequence is TGTGCCAGCAGCTTGGAAGGTGGGACTTGGGCAGATACGCAGTATTTT. This sequence encodes CASSLEGGTWADTQYF.

The rearrangement joins TRBV11-2 to TRBJ1-5; TRBD1 might be the D (5 bases). V lost 2 bases to trimming and J lost 6 bases, with 20 bases between them. The CDR3 consists of 17 residues. Germline V CDR1 and CDR2: SGHAT, FQNNGV. The CDR3 is CASSLSWGRSGGQPQHF. The DNA of the CDR3 is TGTGCCAGCAGCTTATCCTGGGGCCGTTCGGGCGGTCAGCCCCAGCATTTT.

A single count supports this clone. The V gene is TRBV19, the J gene TRBJ1-5; 8 bases match TRBD1. The CDR3 loop spans 16 amino acids. The J segment lost 7 bases and the V segment lost 0 bases, leaving 8 bases of the junction unmatched. The germline V gene has CDR1 LNHDA and CDR2 SQIVND (reference sequence). This CDR3 is CASSIDPEDRVQPQHF. DNA of the CDR3: TGTGCCAGTAGTATAGATCCGGAGGACAGGGTGCAGCCCCAGCATTTT.

The chain links TRBV6-1 to TRBJ2-1; D not certain. From germline, CDR1 is MNHNS and CDR2 SASEGT. V was pared by 7 bases and J by 5 bases, with 12 bases between. The CDR3 consists of 13 residues. The CDR3 DNA follows: TGTGCCAGCAACTACGCGGAGAACAATGAGCAGTTCTTC. Residues: CASNYAENNEQFF.

V and J are TRBV19 and TRBJ2-2, with D possibly TRBD2 on 6 matching bases. Germline CDR1 and CDR2: LNHDA and SQIVND (reference sequence). Trimming pared 6 bases from V and 2 bases from J, leaving 16 bases between. The CDR3 is 16 residues long. CDR3 sequence: CASRVALAVNTGELFF. The CDR3, as DNA: TGTGCCAGTAGGGTTGCGTTAGCGGTAAACACCGGGGAGCTGTTTTTT.

The J gene is TRBJ1-5, the V gene TRBV15; D is undetermined. CDR1 is LNHNV and CDR2 is YYDKDF in the germline V gene (reference sequence). This CDR3 has 14 residues. With 6 bases removed from V and 0 bases from J, the gap between germline ends came to 9 bases. CDR3 in DNA: TGTGCCACCAGTCGTCTAAATAGCAATCAGCCCCAGCATTTT. Its protein product is CATSRLNSNQPQHF. The variable domain in full, completed from reference TRBV15 and TRBJ1-5, reads DAMVIQNPRYQVTQFGKPVTLSCSQTLNHNVMYWYQQKSSQAPKLLFHYYDKDFNNEADTPDNFQSRRPNTSFCFLDIRSPGLGDTAMYLCATSRLNSNQPQHFGDGTRLSIL.

The CDR3 nucleotides are TGTGCCAGTACCCGATCCGGACGGGAAGGCCTCAGTGAAAAACTGTTTTTT. Its translation is CASTRSGREGLSEKLFF. The genes are TRBV19 and TRBJ1-4; unclear D gene. Germline loops: CDR1 LNHDA, CDR2 SQIVND (reference sequence). The CDR3 totals 17 residues. Trimming stripped 7 bases from V and 7 bases from J, with 25 bases between.

The chain is built from TRBV5-1 and TRBJ1-5, with D possibly matching TRBD1 (5 bases). Trimming cost V 2 bases and J 5 bases, with 8 bases left between them. The CDR3 loop spans 13 amino acids. CDR1 and CDR2 from the germline V gene are SGHRS and YFSETQ. CDR3 DNA sequence: TGCGCCAGCAGCTTTGACAGTTATCAGCCCCAGCATTTT. This codes for CASSFDSYQPQHF.

The genes are TRBV4-1 and TRBJ1-2; D unclear. The CDR3 extends over 14 amino acids. V lost 0 bases, J lost 3 bases, and 8 bases lay in between. Germline CDR1 reads MGHRA; CDR2 reads YSYEKL. This chain's CDR3 is CASSQDGRDYGYTF. Written as DNA, the CDR3 is TGCGCCAGCAGCCAAGATGGGCGGGACTATGGCTACACCTTC.

The V and J genes are TRBV5-4 and TRBJ1-4, with unresolved D. V was trimmed by 8 bases and J by 7 bases, leaving 18 bases between them. The CDR3 consists of 14 residues. Germline CDR1 and CDR2: SGHNT and YYREEE (reference sequence). Written as DNA, the CDR3 is TGTGCCAGTAAAACCTCTCCCAGCGTTGAAAAACTGTTTTTT. Its translation: CASKTSPSVEKLFF.

This sequence joins TRBV30 and TRBJ1-2; D call uncertain. CDR3 length equals 13 residues. Germline V gene lookup returns CDR1 GTSNPN and CDR2 SVGIG (reference sequence). V lost 0 bases and J lost 2, with 7 bases in between. CDR3 loop: CAWSVRRNYGYTF. In DNA form, the CDR3 reads TGTGCCTGGAGTGTACGGCGGAACTATGGCTACACCTTC.

V usage is TRBV4-1 and J usage is TRBJ2-5; no clear D gene. Germline V gene data show CDR1 as MGHRA and CDR2 as YSYEKL. This CDR3 has 15 amino acids. Trimming removed 3 bases at V and 0 bases at J, with 11 bases between. CDR3 in amino acids: CASSHYYSYQETQYF. The CDR3, as DNA: TGCGCCAGCAGCCATTACTACTCGTACCAAGAGACCCAGTACTTC.

In nucleotides, the CDR3 is TGTGCCAGCAGTTTTAACTCCTACAATGAGCAGTTCTTC. This encodes CASSFNSYNEQFF. The rearrangement uses TRBV27 and TRBJ2-1; D is unresolved. Germline V gene lookup returns CDR1 MNHEY and CDR2 SMNVEV (reference sequence). The CDR3 has 13 amino acids. Trimming took 3 bases from V and 0 from J, leaving 3 bases between them.

The chain carries TRBV7-9 and TRBJ2-1; TRBD1 matches at 7 bases. From germline, CDR1 is SEHNR and CDR2 FQNEAQ (reference sequence). V was clipped by 1 base and J by 4 bases; unmatched bases: 4. The CDR3 extends over 15 amino acids. CDR3 coding DNA: TGTGCCAGCAGCTTAGGACGACAGGGATACAATGAGCAGTTCTTC. Translated, it gives CASSLGRQGYNEQFF.

The chain recombines TRBV6-1 with TRBJ2-7, with 7 bases that match TRBD2. V gave up 3 bases and J gave up 3 bases; unmatched junction bases: 5. CDR3 length: 14 residues. Germline CDR1 MNHNS, CDR2 SASEGT. The CDR3 DNA reads as TGTGCCAGCAGTGACGCGGGAGTAAACTACGAGCAGTACTTC. This gives the protein CASSDAGVNYEQYF.

The chain has TRBV7-2 and TRBJ1-5; 7 positions match TRBD1. This CDR3 is 15 amino acids long. V shed 5 bases and J 3 bases; nucleotides not matched to a gene: 7. Germline V gene data show CDR1 as SGHTA and CDR2 as FQGNSA. The CDR3 sequence: CASSLGGRDNQPQHF. CDR3 bases: TGTGCCAGCAGCCTAGGGGGCAGAGACAATCAGCCCCAGCATTTT.

The V gene is TRBV28, the J gene TRBJ1-4; D is ambiguous. CDR3 length: 14 residues. Trimming shortened V by 3 bases and J by 7 bases, and 12 bases separated the two germline ends. Germline V gene data show CDR1 as MDHEN and CDR2 as SYDVKM. The CDR3 DNA reads TGTGCCAGCAGTTTCCGAGGTCTTCGTGAAAAACTGTTTTTT. Encoded protein: CASSFRGLREKLFF.